The TCR beta chain described here comes from a study of cytomegalovirus exposure and HLA in healthy donors. General study findings and limits: Most TCR sequences were seen very rarely across donors, but some public TCRs occurred in many. Cytomegalovirus status was reportedly diagnosed by the classifier with high specificity and sensitivity. The listing of 150 or so TCR beta chains classed them as cytomegalovirus-associated.

Turning to this clone: Antigen specificity is unknown.

Using immunoSEQ multiplex PCR, the repertoire was profiled, and TCRdb retains in-frame clones only, with some absent. The sample shows under 65,000 clones, 85% to 95% of them seen only once. The V gene's germline CDR1 is MGHDK and CDR2 SYGVNS. V was pared by 4 bases and J by 10 bases, with 10 bases between. The CDR3 runs to 11 residues. This sequence originates from a woman aged 18-35 years in good health and CMV-seropositive. The chain uses TRBV25-1 and TRBJ1-1, with D unclear. The source material was PBMCs. In DNA, the CDR3 is TGTGCCAGCAGTGGGCCCATTCGAGCTTTCTTT. It encodes CASSGPIRAFF.